This T cell receptor (beta chain) was identified during a study of regulatory T cells in long-lasting Graves disease. For the study at large: Disease was considered persistent Graves' disease after over 5 years of antithyroid drugs (with positive TSH receptor antibodies).

Worth noting for this clonotype: Its antigen remains unknown.

CDR3-region Arm-PCR and iRepertoire HTBI primers produced the TCR beta libraries. In the authors' workflow: The samples included 60 to 65 TRBV and 15 or so TRBJ segments. One entry per CDR3 protein results from TCRdb running MiXCR on the multiplex PCR reads. TCRdb, not the authors, supplied the V and J calls. The table has fewer than 600,000 distinct CDR3 sequences, approximately 22% seen once; the top ten hold around 14%. The CDR3 consists of 13 residues. The germline gives CDR1 MGHDK, CDR2 SYGVNS. Time point reported: persistent/refractory GD, antithyroid drugs over 5 years with positive TRAb. Preparation of the TCR library used RNA extracted from PBMCs. The peripheral blood volume drawn was 7.5 to 9.5 milliliters, and it was collected into EDTA tubes. General study points: Persistent disease preferred TRBV28, TRBJ1-2 and TRBJ2-5; new disease, TRBV20-1 and TRBJ2-1.

The chain carries TRBV25-1 and TRBJ2-2; D unresolved. Sequencing was performed on peripheral blood mononuclear cells (PBMCs), taken when the disease was refractory, from a patient treated with antithyroid drugs. The source of this sequence is a female donor with Graves disease. The CDR3 sequence is CGRNSGNTGELFF. CDR3 nucleotides: TGTGGTCGAAATTCTGGGAACACCGGGGAGCTGTTTTTT.